This TCR beta chain was retrieved from a study of OX40 agonist ivuxolimab in advanced cancers. TCRdb's copy holds only in-frame clones and misses some; the assay was immunoSEQ multiplex PCR. The sample includes 94,000 or so clones, roughly 84% seen only once; the top ten take roughly 1.1%. The germline V and J ends were trimmed by 1 base and 7 bases, with 11 bases remaining between them. CDR1 MNHNS and CDR2 SASEGT come from the germline V gene. The CDR3 extends over 15 amino acids. Sequenced material: CD4+ or CD8+ T cells sorted from blood, taken in a trial of the OX40 agonist ivuxolimab. This chain connects TRBV6-1 to TRBJ1-6; possibly TRBD1 for D (5 bases). This TCR derives from an adult with an advanced solid tumor such as melanoma, head and neck, liver or kidney cancer. In DNA form, the CDR3 reads TGTGCCAGCAGTGAAGGGGCGAGGGGAAATTCACCCCTCCACTTT. This encodes CASSEGARGNSPLHF.